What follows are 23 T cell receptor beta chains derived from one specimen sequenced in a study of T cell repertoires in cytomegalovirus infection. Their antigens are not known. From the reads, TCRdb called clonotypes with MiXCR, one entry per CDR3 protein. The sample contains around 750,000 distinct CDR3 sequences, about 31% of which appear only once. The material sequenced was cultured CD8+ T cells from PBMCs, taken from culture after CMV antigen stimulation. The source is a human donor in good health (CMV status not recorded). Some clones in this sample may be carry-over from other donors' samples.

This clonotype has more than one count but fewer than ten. The CDR3 DNA sequence: TGTGCCAGCACCCTGAGAGGGGCCGGAGGAAACACCATATATTTT. Protein: CASTLRGAGGNTIYF. The V and J genes are TRBV12-3 or TRBV12-4 and TRBJ1-3; tentative D call: TRBD1 (5 bases). The CDR3 is 15 amino acids. The V and J ends lost 7 bases and 4 bases respectively, with 17 bases between them.

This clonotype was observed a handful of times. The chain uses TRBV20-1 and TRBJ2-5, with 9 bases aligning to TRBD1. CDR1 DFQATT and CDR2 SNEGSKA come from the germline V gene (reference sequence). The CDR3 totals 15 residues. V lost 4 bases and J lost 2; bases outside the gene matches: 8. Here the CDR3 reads CSANPRDRAQETQYF. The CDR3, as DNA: TGCAGTGCTAACCCCCGGGACAGGGCACAAGAGACCCAGTACTTC.

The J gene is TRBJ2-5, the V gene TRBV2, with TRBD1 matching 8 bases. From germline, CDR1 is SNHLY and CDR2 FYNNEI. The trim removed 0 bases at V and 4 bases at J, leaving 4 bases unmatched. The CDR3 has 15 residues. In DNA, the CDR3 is TGTGCCAGCAGTGAAGCCCCAGGGGGCGTAGAGACCCAGTACTTC. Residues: CASSEAPGGVETQYF.

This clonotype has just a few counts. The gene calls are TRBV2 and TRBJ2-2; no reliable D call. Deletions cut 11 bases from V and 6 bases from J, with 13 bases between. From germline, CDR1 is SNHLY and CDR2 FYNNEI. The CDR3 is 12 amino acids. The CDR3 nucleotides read TGTGCCGCCCACTCGAAGGCCGGGGAGCTGTTTTTT. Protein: CAAHSKAGELFF.

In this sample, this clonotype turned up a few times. In DNA form, the CDR3 reads TGTGCCAGCCGCCAGGATAATTCACCCCTCCACTTT. Translated: CASRQDNSPLHF. The chain combines TRBV27 with TRBJ1-6; D unclear. The CDR3 spans 12 residues. Germline CDR1 and CDR2: MNHEY and SMNVEV (reference sequence). The V end lost 8 bases, the J end lost 5 bases, and 7 bases lay between the germline ends.

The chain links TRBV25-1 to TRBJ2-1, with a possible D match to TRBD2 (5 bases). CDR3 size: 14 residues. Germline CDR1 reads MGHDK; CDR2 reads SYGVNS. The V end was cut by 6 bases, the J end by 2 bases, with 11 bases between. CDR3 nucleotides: TGTGCCAGCAGCGAGGAGGCCACCTACAATGAGCAGTTCTTC. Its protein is CASSEEATYNEQFF.

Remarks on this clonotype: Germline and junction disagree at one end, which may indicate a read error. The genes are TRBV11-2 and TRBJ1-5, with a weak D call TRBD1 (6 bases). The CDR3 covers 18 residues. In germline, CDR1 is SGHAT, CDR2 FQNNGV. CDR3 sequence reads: CASNLEGEGPANNQPQHF. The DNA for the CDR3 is TGTGCCAGCAACTTAGAGGGGGAGGGGCCCGCGAACAATCAGCCCCAGCATTTT.

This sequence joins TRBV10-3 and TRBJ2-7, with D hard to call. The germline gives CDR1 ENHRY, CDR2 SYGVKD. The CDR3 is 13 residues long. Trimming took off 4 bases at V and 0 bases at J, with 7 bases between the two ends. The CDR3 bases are TGTGCCATCAGTGCCCCAATCTCCTACGAGCAGTACTTC. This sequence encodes CAISAPISYEQYF.

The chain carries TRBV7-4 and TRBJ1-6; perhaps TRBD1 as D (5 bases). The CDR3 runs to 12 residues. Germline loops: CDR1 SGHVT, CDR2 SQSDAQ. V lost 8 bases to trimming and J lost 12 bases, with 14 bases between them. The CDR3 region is CASSPGYLPLHF. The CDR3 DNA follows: TGTGCCAGCTCCCCAGGGTATCTACCCCTCCACTTT.

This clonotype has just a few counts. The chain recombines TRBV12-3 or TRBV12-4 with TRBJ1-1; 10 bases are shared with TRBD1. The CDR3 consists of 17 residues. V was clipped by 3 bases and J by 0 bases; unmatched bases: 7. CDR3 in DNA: TGTGCCAGCAGTTTCACGACAGGGGGCGAGGTGAACACTGAAGCTTTCTTT. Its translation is CASSFTTGGEVNTEAFF.

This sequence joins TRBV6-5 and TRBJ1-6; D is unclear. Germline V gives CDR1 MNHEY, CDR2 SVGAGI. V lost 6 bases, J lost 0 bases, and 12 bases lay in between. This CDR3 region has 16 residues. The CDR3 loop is CASRNYVSSYNSPLHF. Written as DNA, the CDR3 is TGTGCCAGCAGAAACTACGTGAGCTCCTATAATTCACCCCTCCACTTT.

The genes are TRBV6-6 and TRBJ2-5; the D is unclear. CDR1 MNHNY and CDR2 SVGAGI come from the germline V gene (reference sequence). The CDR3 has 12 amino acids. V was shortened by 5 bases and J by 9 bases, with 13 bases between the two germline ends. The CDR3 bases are TGTGCCAGCAGTCCCCGTGGCGCCGCCCAGTACTTC. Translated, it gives CASSPRGAAQYF.

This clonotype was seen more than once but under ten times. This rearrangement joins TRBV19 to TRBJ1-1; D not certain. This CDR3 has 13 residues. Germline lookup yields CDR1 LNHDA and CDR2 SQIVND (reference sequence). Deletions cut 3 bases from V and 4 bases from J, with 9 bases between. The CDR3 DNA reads TGTGCCAGTAGTATCGATCCCGCCACTGAAGCTTTCTTT. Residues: CASSIDPATEAFF.

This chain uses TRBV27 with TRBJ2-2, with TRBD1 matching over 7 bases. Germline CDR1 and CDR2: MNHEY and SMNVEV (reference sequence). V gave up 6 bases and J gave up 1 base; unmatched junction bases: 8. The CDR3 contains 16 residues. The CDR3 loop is CASSATGQENTGELFF. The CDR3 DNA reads TGTGCCAGCAGCGCGACAGGGCAGGAGAACACCGGGGAGCTGTTTTTT.

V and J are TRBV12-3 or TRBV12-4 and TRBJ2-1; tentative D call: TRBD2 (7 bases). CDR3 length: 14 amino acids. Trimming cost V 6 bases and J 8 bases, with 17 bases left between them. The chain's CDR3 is CASSPQGGGDEQFF. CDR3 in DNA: TGTGCCAGCAGCCCTCAAGGCGGGGGCGATGAGCAGTTCTTC.

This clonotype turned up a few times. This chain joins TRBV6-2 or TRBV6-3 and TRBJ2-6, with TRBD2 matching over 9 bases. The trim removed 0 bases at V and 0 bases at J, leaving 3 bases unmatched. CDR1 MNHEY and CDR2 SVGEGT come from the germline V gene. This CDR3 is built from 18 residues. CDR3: CASSYSSGGRSGANVLTF. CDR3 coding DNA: TGTGCCAGCAGTTACTCTAGCGGGGGCCGCTCTGGGGCCAACGTCCTGACTTTC.

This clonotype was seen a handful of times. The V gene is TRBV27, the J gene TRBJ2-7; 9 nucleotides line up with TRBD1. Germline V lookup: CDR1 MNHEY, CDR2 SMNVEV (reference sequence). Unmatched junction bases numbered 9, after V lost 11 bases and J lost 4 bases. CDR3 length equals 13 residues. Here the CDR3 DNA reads TGTGCCGTTTCCGGGACAGGGCCTTACGAGCAGTACTTC. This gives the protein CAVSGTGPYEQYF.

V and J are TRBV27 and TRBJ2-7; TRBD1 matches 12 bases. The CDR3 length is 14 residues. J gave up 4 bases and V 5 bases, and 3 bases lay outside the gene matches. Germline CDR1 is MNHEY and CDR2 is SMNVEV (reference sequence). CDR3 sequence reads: CASSGTGGLYEQYF. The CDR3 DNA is TGTGCCAGCAGTGGGACAGGGGGCTTGTACGAGCAGTACTTC.

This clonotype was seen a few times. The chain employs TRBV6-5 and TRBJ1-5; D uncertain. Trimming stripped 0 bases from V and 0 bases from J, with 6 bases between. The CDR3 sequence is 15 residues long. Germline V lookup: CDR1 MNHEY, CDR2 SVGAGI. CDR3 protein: CASSYSSNSNQPQHF. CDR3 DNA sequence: TGTGCCAGCAGTTACTCGAGTAATAGCAATCAGCCCCAGCATTTT.

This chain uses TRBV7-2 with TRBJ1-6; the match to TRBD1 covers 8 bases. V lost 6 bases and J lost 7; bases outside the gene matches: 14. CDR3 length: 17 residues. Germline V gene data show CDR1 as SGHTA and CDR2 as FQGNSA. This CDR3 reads CASRNTGRTGRNSPLHF. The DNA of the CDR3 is TGTGCCAGCAGGAATACTGGGCGGACAGGGAGGAATTCACCCCTCCACTTT. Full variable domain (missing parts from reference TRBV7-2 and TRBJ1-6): GAGVSQSPSNKVTEKGKDVELRCDPISGHTALYWYRQSLGQGLEFLIYFQGNSAPDKSGLPSDRFSAERTGGSVSTLTIQRTQQEDSAVYLCASRNTGRTGRNSPLHFGNGTRLTVT.

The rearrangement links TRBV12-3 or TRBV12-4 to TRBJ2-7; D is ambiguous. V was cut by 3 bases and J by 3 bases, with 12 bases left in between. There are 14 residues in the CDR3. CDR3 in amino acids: CASSFRTVFYEQYF. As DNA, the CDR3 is TGTGCCAGCAGTTTCCGGACGGTCTTCTACGAGCAGTACTTC.

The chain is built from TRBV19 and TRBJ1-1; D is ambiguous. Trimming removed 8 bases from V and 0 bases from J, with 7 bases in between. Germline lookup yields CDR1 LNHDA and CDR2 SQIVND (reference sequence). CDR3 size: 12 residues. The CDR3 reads CASRWVNTEAFF. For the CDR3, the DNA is TGTGCCAGTCGGTGGGTGAACACTGAAGCTTTCTTT.

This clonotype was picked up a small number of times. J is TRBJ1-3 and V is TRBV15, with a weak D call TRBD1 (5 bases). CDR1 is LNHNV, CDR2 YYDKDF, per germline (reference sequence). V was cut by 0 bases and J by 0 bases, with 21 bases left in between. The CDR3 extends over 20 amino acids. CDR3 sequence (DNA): TGTGCCACCAGCAGAGATTTGCCAGGGTCGGTCATGGACTCTGGAAACACCATATATTTT. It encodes CATSRDLPGSVMDSGNTIYF.